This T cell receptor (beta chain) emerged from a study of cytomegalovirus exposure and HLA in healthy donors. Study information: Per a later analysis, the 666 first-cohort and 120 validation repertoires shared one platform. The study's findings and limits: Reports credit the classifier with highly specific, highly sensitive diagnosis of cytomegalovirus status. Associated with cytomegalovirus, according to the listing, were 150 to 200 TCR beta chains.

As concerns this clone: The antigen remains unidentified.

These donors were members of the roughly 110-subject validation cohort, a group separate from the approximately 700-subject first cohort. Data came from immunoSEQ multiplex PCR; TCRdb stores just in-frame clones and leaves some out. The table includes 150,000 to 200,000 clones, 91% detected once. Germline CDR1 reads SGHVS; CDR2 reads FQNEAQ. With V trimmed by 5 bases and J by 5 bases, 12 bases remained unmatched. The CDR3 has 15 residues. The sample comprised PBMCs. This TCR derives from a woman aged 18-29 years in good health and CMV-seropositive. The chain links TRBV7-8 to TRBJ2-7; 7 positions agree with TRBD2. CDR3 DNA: TGTGCCAGCAGCACCGGCGGGGCTAGCGGAAACGAGCAGTACTTC. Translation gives CASSTGGASGNEQYF.